Shown below are 10 T cell receptor beta chains from a single sample sequenced in a study of control samples from healthy donors and cancer patients. TCRdb's copy holds only in-frame clones and misses some; the assay was immunoSEQ multiplex PCR. The table records 150,000 or so clones, about 90% of them present only once. The sample was blood. These receptors were collected from a woman aged 25 to 39 in good health.

J is TRBJ1-1 and V is TRBV6-1; possibly TRBD1 for D (5 bases). Germline V CDR1 and CDR2: MNHNS, SASEGT. Trimming took off 6 bases at V and 4 bases at J, with 18 bases between the two ends. The CDR3 contains 15 residues. CDR3 DNA sequence: TGTGCCAGCAGCCTCCAGGGCCGTGGTGGCACTGAAGCTTTCTTT. Encoded protein: CASSLQGRGGTEAFF.

The chain is built from TRBV2 and TRBJ1-4, with 7 bases identical to TRBD1. This CDR3 comprises 15 residues. J lost 8 bases, V lost 2 bases, and 8 bases had no gene match. The germline gives CDR1 SNHLY, CDR2 FYNNEI. This chain's CDR3 is CASSEIRDSGEKLFF. CDR3 nucleotides: TGTGCCAGCAGTGAAATTCGGGACAGTGGGGAAAAACTGTTTTTT. Full variable domain (outside the CDR3, taken from reference TRBV2 and TRBJ1-4): EPEVTQTPSHQVTQMGQEVILRCVPISNHLYFYWYRQILGQKVEFLVSFYNNEISEKSEIFDDQFSVERPDGSNFTLKIRSTKLEDSAMYFCASSEIRDSGEKLFFGSGTQLSVL.

CDR3: CASSQGGDNQPQHF. The CDR3 nucleotides are TGTGCCAGCAGCCAAGGGGGGGACAATCAGCCCCAGCATTTT. J is TRBJ1-5 and V is TRBV28, with a tentative D call TRBD1 (6 bases). This CDR3 region has 14 residues. From germline, CDR1 is MDHEN and CDR2 SYDVKM. The V and J ends lost 6 bases and 3 bases respectively, with 12 bases between them. The full variable domain, completed using reference TRBV28 and TRBJ1-5, is DVKVTQSSRYLVKRTGEKVFLECVQDMDHENMFWYRQDPGLGLRLIYFSYDVKMKEKGDIPEGYSVSREKKERFSLILESASTNQTSMYLCASSQGGDNQPQHFGDGTRLSIL.

This chain connects TRBV24-1 to TRBJ2-2, with TRBD2 matching over 9 bases. V lost 4 bases, J lost 2 bases, and 4 bases stayed unmatched. The CDR3 consists of 16 residues. CDR1 is KGHDR and CDR2 is SFDVKD in the germline V gene. In DNA, the CDR3 is TGTGCCACCAGTGACCCGGGACTAGCCAACACCGGGGAGCTGTTTTTT. Translated: CATSDPGLANTGELFF.

The V gene is TRBV4-1, the J gene TRBJ1-1; 7 bases are a match to TRBD1. There are 13 residues in the CDR3. V lost 3 bases and J lost 4; bases outside the gene matches: 2. Germline loops: CDR1 MGHRA, CDR2 YSYEKL. CDR3 loop: CASSHTGATEAFF. The CDR3 nucleotides read TGCGCCAGCAGCCATACAGGGGCCACTGAAGCTTTCTTT.

This clone was observed once. The chain links TRBV9 to TRBJ2-7, with D perhaps TRBD1 or TRBD2 (5 bases each). V dropped 3 bases and J dropped 3 bases, with 19 bases sitting between them. The CDR3 is made up of 16 amino acids. Germline loops: CDR1 SGDLS, CDR2 YYNGEE. CDR3: CASSASQRGVFYEQYF. The CDR3 nucleotides read TGTGCCAGCAGCGCCTCCCAACGAGGGGTCTTCTACGAGCAGTACTTC. Combining the CDR3 with reference TRBV9 and TRBJ2-7 gives the whole variable domain DSGVTQTPKHLITATGQRVTLRCSPRSGDLSVYWYQQSLDQGLQFLIQYYNGEERAKGNILERFSAQQFPDLHSELNLSSLELGDSALYFCASSASQRGVFYEQYFGPGTRLTVT.

The chain recombines TRBV18 with TRBJ1-4, with a possible D match to TRBD1 (6 bases). Germline lookup yields CDR1 KGHSH and CDR2 LQKENI. The V end was cut by 6 bases, the J end by 2 bases, with 19 bases between. The CDR3 spans 17 residues. The CDR3 reads CASSQTLQGPTNEKLFF. The DNA of the CDR3 is TGTGCCAGCTCCCAAACATTACAGGGTCCTACTAATGAAAAACTGTTTTTT.

The chain carries TRBV11-1 and TRBJ2-1; possible D gene TRBD2, 7 bases. Germline lookup yields CDR1 SGHAT and CDR2 FQDESV (reference sequence). The CDR3 spans 15 residues. Between the trimmed V and J ends, which lost 1 base and 6 bases, there was a span of 13 bases. In DNA form, the CDR3 reads TGTGCCAGCAGCTTAGTGGGGGGGCGCCCCAATGAGCAGTTCTTC. Translating it yields CASSLVGGRPNEQFF.

This sequence joins TRBV9 and TRBJ1-1; D unresolved. V gave up 0 bases and J gave up 1 base, with 4 bases separating them. CDR1 is SGDLS, CDR2 YYNGEE, per germline. CDR3 size: 13 residues. CDR3 sequence reads: CASSVDGNTEAFF. In DNA form, the CDR3 reads TGTGCCAGCAGCGTAGACGGGAACACTGAAGCTTTCTTT.

The chain is built from TRBV29-1 and TRBJ1-2, with TRBD1 identical over 8 bases. The J segment lost 7 bases and the V segment lost 3 bases, leaving 7 bases of the junction unmatched. Looked up from germline, CDR1 is SQVTM and CDR2 is ANQGSEA. This CDR3 has 13 residues. CDR3 bases: TGCAGCGTTGATTGGACAGGGTCTGGTGGCTACACCTTC. Translation: CSVDWTGSGGYTF.